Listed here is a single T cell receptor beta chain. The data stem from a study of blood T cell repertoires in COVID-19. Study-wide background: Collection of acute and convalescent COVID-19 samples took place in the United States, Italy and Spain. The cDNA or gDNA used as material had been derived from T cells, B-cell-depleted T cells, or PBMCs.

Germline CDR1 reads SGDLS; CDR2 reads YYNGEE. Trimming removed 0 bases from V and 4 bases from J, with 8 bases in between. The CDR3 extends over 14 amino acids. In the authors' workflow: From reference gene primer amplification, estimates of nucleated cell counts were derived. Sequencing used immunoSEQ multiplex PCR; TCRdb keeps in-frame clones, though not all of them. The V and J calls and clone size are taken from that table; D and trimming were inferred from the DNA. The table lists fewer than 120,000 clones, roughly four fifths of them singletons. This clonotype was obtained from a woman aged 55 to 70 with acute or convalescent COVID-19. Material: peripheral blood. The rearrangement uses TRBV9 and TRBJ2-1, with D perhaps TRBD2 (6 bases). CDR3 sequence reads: CASSVGGEYNEQFF. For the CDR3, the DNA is TGTGCCAGCAGCGTAGGCGGGGAATACAATGAGCAGTTCTTC.